This entry lists 20 T cell receptor beta chains sequenced from one sample in a study of T cells in Graves' hyperthyroidism and ophthalmopathy. Amplified TCR beta CDR3 regions derived from RNA transcripts. The HTBI primer set drove a first-round RT-PCR of the TCR CDR3. One entry per CDR3 protein results from TCRdb running MiXCR on the multiplex PCR reads. The sample records a few hundred thousand distinct CDR3 sequences, roughly 15% being singletons. Sample: blood. These TCRs come from a woman aged 45-60 years with Graves' hyperthyroidism that later progressed to Graves' ophthalmopathy.

This clonotype has at least ten counts. This chain connects TRBV5-1 to TRBJ2-7, with 13 bases matching TRBD2. The CDR3 length is 16 residues. Germline V gene lookup returns CDR1 SGHRS and CDR2 YFSETQ. V trimming: 3 bases; J trimming: 3 bases; junction bases outside the gene matches: 6. In nucleotides, the CDR3 is TGCGCCAGCAGCTGGGGACTAGCGGGACTGATCTACGAGCAGTACTTC. It translates to CASSWGLAGLIYEQYF.

As to this clonotype: One end of the junction does not line up with germline, which may come from a read error. The chain employs TRBV5-5 and TRBJ2-1; 7 bases are shared with TRBD2. CDR3 size: 15 residues. Germline lookup yields CDR1 SGHKS and CDR2 YYEKEE (reference sequence). The CDR3 protein is CTSSPSLAAYNEQFF. DNA of the CDR3: TGTACCAGCAGCCCCTCGCTAGCGGCCTACAATGAGCAGTTCTTC.

This clonotype has at least ten counts. The chain links TRBV7-8 to TRBJ2-5, with D unclear. Per germline, CDR1 SGHVS and CDR2 FQNEAQ. This CDR3 region has 13 residues. Trimming pared 6 bases from V and 3 bases from J, leaving 11 bases between. The CDR3 DNA is TGTGCCAGCAGTCGGACCCCGGAAGAGACCCAGTACTTC. It specifies CASSRTPEETQYF.

This clonotype was found a few times. The chain recombines TRBV19 with TRBJ2-7; D unresolved. The CDR3 extends over 11 amino acids. In germline, CDR1 is LNHDA, CDR2 SQIVND (reference sequence). The V end was cut by 5 bases, the J end by 6 bases, with 8 bases between. The CDR3 DNA reads as TGTGCCAGTAGTTTCTTCGGCGAGCAGTACTTC. Residues: CASSFFGEQYF.

V usage is TRBV5-6 and J usage is TRBJ2-6; D is unclear. The CDR3 consists of 15 residues. V shed 6 bases and J shed 0 bases, with 10 bases lying between them. The germline CDR1 and CDR2 sequences are SGHDT and YYEEEE. The DNA for the CDR3 is TGTGCCAGCAACGGACCGAACTCTGGGGCCAACGTCCTGACTTTC. Protein: CASNGPNSGANVLTF.

This clonotype was seen at least ten times. This CDR3 reads CSASMGGLGEQYF. CDR3 DNA: TGCAGTGCTAGTATGGGGGGATTAGGCGAGCAGTACTTC. V and J are TRBV20-1 and TRBJ2-7; a possible D gene is TRBD2 (6 bases). This CDR3 spans 13 amino acids. Germline V gene data show CDR1 as DFQATT and CDR2 as SNEGSKA (reference sequence). V was cut by 3 bases and J by 6 bases, with 15 bases left in between.

A note on this clonotype: This could be a read error, since a much larger clone is one nucleotide away. The V and J genes are TRBV12-3 or TRBV12-4 and TRBJ1-5; 8 nucleotides match TRBD1. The CDR3 runs 14 residues. The CDR3 protein is CAGSPDRGGQPQHF. CDR3 nucleotide sequence: TGTGCCGGCAGTCCAGACAGGGGCGGTCAGCCCCAGCATTTT.

This clonotype occurred many times. The chain is built from TRBV18 and TRBJ1-5, with D hard to call. This CDR3 is 17 amino acids long. Germline-derived CDR1 and CDR2 are KGHSH and LQKENI. The V end lost 3 bases, the J end lost 4 bases, and 19 bases lay between the germline ends. The CDR3 loop is CASSPGNSLDFNQPQHF. In DNA form, the CDR3 reads TGTGCCAGCTCACCGGGGAACAGCCTCGACTTTAATCAGCCCCAGCATTTT.

The V call is TRBV6-1, the J call TRBJ1-1; TRBD1 might be the D (5 bases). The length of the CDR3 is 14 residues. The V end lost 6 bases, the J end lost 0 bases, and 11 bases lay between the germline ends. Germline-derived CDR1 and CDR2 are MNHNS and SASEGT. The CDR3 protein is CASSRDGMNTEAFF. The DNA for the CDR3 is TGTGCCAGCAGCCGGGACGGCATGAACACTGAAGCTTTCTTT.

This clonotype was seen repeatedly, ten times or more. CDR3 residues: CSAAGTSEDEQFF. CDR3 DNA sequence: TGCAGTGCAGCCGGGACTAGCGAGGATGAGCAGTTCTTC. The gene calls are TRBV20-1 and TRBJ2-1; 10 nucleotides align to TRBD2. The V segment lost 6 bases and the J segment 8 bases; nucleotides outside the gene matches: 7. The germline V gene has CDR1 DFQATT and CDR2 SNEGSKA (reference sequence). CDR3 size: 13 residues.

This clonotype was seen a handful of times. This chain's CDR3 is CASSLGQGADGYTF. The CDR3 DNA follows: TGTGCCAGCAGCTTGGGACAGGGGGCGGATGGCTACACCTTC. The chain uses TRBV11-2 and TRBJ1-2, with TRBD1 identical over 12 bases. Germline CDR1 is SGHAT and CDR2 is FQNNGV. Trimming took 3 bases from V and 6 from J; bases not matched to a gene: 2. This CDR3 has 14 residues.

This clonotype was seen only a few times. This chain links TRBV5-4 with TRBJ2-1, with D tentatively TRBD2 (6 bases). CDR1 and CDR2 from the germline V gene are SGHNT and YYREEE (reference sequence). V shed 0 bases and J shed 4 bases, with 11 bases lying between them. This CDR3 has 15 amino acids. The CDR3 reads CASSLDGSDYNEQFF. The CDR3 DNA is TGTGCCAGCAGCTTGGACGGGAGTGATTACAATGAGCAGTTCTTC.

This clonotype came up many times. The rearrangement links TRBV10-2 to TRBJ2-7; 8 bases match TRBD2. From germline, CDR1 is WSHSY and CDR2 SAAADI. The CDR3 has 15 amino acids. J was trimmed by 7 bases and V by 4 bases; bases with no gene match: 12. CDR3 amino acids: CASSALAGSTGEQYF. The DNA of the CDR3 is TGCGCCAGCAGTGCTTTAGCGGGATCAACTGGAGAGCAGTACTTC.

This clonotype was detected many times. This chain links TRBV3-1 with TRBJ1-5; D may be TRBD1 (5 bases). The V gene lost 1 base and the J gene lost 5 bases, with 15 bases spanning the gap. In germline, CDR1 is LGHDT, CDR2 YNNKEL (reference sequence). The CDR3 has 16 amino acids. CDR3 DNA: TGTGCCAGCAGCCAAGGATGGGGGGGACGGGATCAGCCCCAGCATTTT. The encoded protein is CASSQGWGGRDQPQHF.

This clonotype was recorded at least ten times. The chain uses TRBV10-1 and TRBJ1-1; perhaps TRBD1 as D (5 bases). V lost 2 bases to trimming and J lost 6 bases, with 10 bases between them. Per germline, CDR1 WNHNN and CDR2 SYGVQD (reference sequence). The CDR3 runs 13 residues. The CDR3 loop is CASSEQGTAEAFF. The CDR3 DNA is TGCGCCAGCAGTGAGCAAGGGACGGCTGAAGCTTTCTTT.

The chain uses TRBV28 and TRBJ1-4; 11 nucleotides line up with TRBD1. The trim removed 4 bases at V and 8 bases at J, leaving 6 bases unmatched. The CDR3 totals 15 residues. Germline CDR1 is MDHEN and CDR2 is SYDVKM. The CDR3 DNA reads as TGTGCCAGCAGTTCCTGGGGACAGGGGGGAGAAAAACTGTTTTTT. Its protein product is CASSSWGQGGEKLFF.

This clonotype was counted at least ten times. V usage is TRBV10-3 and J usage is TRBJ2-4; the match to TRBD1 covers 7 bases. V dropped 10 bases and J dropped 3; count of bases not matched to a gene: 6. Germline CDR1 ENHRY, CDR2 SYGVKD. This CDR3 region has 13 residues. The CDR3 reads CASSRDSKNIQYF. The CDR3 nucleotides read TGTGCCAGCTCTCGGGACAGCAAAAACATTCAGTACTTC.

This clonotype was counted once. Just one base apart from a much larger clone, this may be a read error. It is likely a read error, because the conserved phenylalanine at the end of the CDR3 is missing. The chain joins TRBV29-1 to TRBJ2-5; D uncertain. Trimming shortened V by 5 bases and J by 4 bases, and 8 bases separated the two germline ends. Germline loops: CDR1 SQVTM, CDR2 ANQGSEA. The CDR3 covers 11 residues. The CDR3 is CSVQPGETQYS. CDR3 DNA sequence: TGCAGCGTTCAGCCGGGAGAGACCCAGTACTCC.

This clonotype was seen only a few times. The rearrangement joins TRBV4-2 to TRBJ1-1; D remains ambiguous. Trimming took off 0 bases at V and 6 bases at J, with 14 bases between the two ends. CDR3 length: 15 amino acids. The germline gives CDR1 LGHNA, CDR2 YNFKEQ. The CDR3 nucleotides read TGTGCCAGCAGCCAAGAAAAAGGGCAGTGGCCTGAAGCTTTCTTT. Amino acids: CASSQEKGQWPEAFF.

This sequence joins TRBV9 and TRBJ2-3; D is unresolved. V lost 0 bases, J lost 2 bases, and 13 bases lay in between. The CDR3 is 16 residues long. Germline CDR1 SGDLS, CDR2 YYNGEE. The CDR3 here is CASSVETSVPTDTQYF. The CDR3 DNA follows: TGTGCCAGCAGCGTAGAGACATCAGTTCCCACAGATACGCAGTATTTT.